The entry below describes one TCR beta chain. Repertoires were generated with immunoSEQ multiplex PCR, while TCRdb's copy carries only in-frame clones and drops some. Found here are tens of thousands of clones, around 78% of them singletons; the top ten hold roughly 20%. CDR3 length: 14 residues. Germline lookup yields CDR1 LGHDT and CDR2 YNNKEL (reference sequence). Trimming removed 8 bases from V and 5 bases from J; junction bases left unmatched: 12. This record comes from a study of blood T cell repertoires in COVID-19. The V gene is TRBV3-1 (or the pseudogene TRBV3-2), the J gene TRBJ2-7; 7 nucleotides align to TRBD2. The source is a woman of 80 years or more with acute or convalescent COVID-19. The sample comprised peripheral blood. The CDR3 region has the DNA TGTGCCAGCCATGACGGCGGGAGATTGAACGAGCAGTACTTC. Its protein is CASHDGGRLNEQYF.